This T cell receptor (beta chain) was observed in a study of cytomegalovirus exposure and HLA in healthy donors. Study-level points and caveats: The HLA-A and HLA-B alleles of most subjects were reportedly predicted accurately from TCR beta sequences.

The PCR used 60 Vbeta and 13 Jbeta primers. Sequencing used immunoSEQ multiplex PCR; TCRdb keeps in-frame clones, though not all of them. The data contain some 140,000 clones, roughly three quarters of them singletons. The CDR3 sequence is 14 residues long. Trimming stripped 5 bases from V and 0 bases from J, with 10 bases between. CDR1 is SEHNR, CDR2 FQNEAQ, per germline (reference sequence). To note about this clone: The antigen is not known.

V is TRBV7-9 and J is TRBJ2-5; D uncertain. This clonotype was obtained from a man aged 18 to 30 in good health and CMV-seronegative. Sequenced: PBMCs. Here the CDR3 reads CASSGGEYQETQYF. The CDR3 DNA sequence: TGTGCCAGCAGCGGCGGAGAGTACCAAGAGACCCAGTACTTC.